The entry below describes one T cell receptor beta chain. Its antigen remains unknown. V was cut by 4 bases and J by 3 bases, with 16 bases left in between. The germline V gene has CDR1 SGHDT and CDR2 YYEEEE. The CDR3 consists of 15 residues. This entry comes from a study of shared clonotypes between healthy human individuals. Study summary: Each donor's CD4 naive and CD4 memory cells filled three plates apiece, CD8 naive two, and CD8 memory one. Notes on the study in general: Estimated richness was generally greater in naive than memory subsets. With a few donors compared, 4.5% to 6.5% of naive CD4 clonotypes were shared.

Here immunoSEQ multiplex PCR was the method, and the copy in TCRdb shows in-frame clones only, minus some. The table records 2 million to 3 million clones, approximately 93% of them present only once. The TCR comes from a man aged 18 to 35 in good health. Some clones in this sample may be carry-over from other donors' samples. The chain combines TRBV5-6 with TRBJ1-1; the D is unclear. Specimen: naive CD4+ T cells from PBMCs. Subset meaning: CD45RA+ positively selected. CDR3 loop: CASSDGPGIYTEAFF. CDR3 bases: TGTGCCAGCAGCGATGGGCCAGGCATTTACACTGAAGCTTTCTTT.